Listed here are 19 T cell receptor beta chains from one sample, sequenced in a study of neoadjuvant anti-PD-1 for oral cavity cancer. Using immunoSEQ multiplex PCR, the repertoire was profiled, and TCRdb retains in-frame clones only, with some absent. Here the sample spans over 65,000 clones, roughly 84% being singletons. The time point: after neoadjuvant nivolumab, at surgical resection. The material was PBMCs, obtained after nivolumab (anti-PD-1) treatment. These receptors came from a person aged 40 to 85 with oral cavity squamous cell carcinoma.

The rearrangement links TRBV5-4 to TRBJ2-1; 11 bases agree with TRBD2. Unmatched junction bases numbered 5, after V lost 0 bases and J lost 6 bases. CDR1 and CDR2 from the germline V gene are SGHNT and YYREEE (reference sequence). This CDR3 comprises 16 residues. CDR3 sequence (DNA): TGTGCCAGCAGCTTGGCTGATAGCGGGAGGGTCAATGAGCAGTTCTTC. As protein: CASSLADSGRVNEQFF. Full variable domain (rest looked up from reference TRBV5-4 and TRBJ2-1): ETGVTQSPTHLIKTRGQQVTLRCSSQSGHNTVSWYQQALGQGPQFIFQYYREEENGRGNFPPRFSGLQFPNYSSELNVNALELDDSALYLCASSLADSGRVNEQFFGPGTRLTVL.

This clone has a single count. V usage is TRBV5-1 and J usage is TRBJ1-3; unclear D gene. The CDR3 runs to 16 residues. CDR1 and CDR2 from the germline V gene are SGHRS and YFSETQ. The ends were cut back, 4 bases at V and 0 bases at J, with 14 bases in the middle. As DNA, the CDR3 is TGCGCCAGCAGCCGAATGGACGGAGGCTCTGGAAACACCATATATTTT. Translation: CASSRMDGGSGNTIYF. The complete variable domain, with remaining parts taken from reference TRBV5-1 and TRBJ1-3, reads KAGVTQTPRYLIKTRGQQVTLSCSPISGHRSVSWYQQTPGQGLQFLFEYFSETQRNKGNFPGRFSGRQFSNSRSEMNVSTLELGDSALYLCASSRMDGGSGNTIYFGEGSWLTVV.

The CDR3 here is CASSGTGGAEAFF. DNA for the CDR3: TGCGCCAGCAGCGGTACAGGAGGGGCTGAAGCTTTCTTT. The chain couples TRBV5-1 to TRBJ1-1, with D possibly being TRBD1 (5 bases). V was shortened by 4 bases and J by 6 bases, with 13 bases between the two germline ends. The CDR3 contains 13 residues. Germline CDR1 SGHRS, CDR2 YFSETQ.

The chain employs TRBV6-1 and TRBJ2-5; D might be TRBD1 (5 bases). The V gene lost 5 bases and the J gene lost 1 base, with 8 bases spanning the gap. CDR3 size: 13 residues. The V gene's germline CDR1 is MNHNS and CDR2 SASEGT. The CDR3, as DNA: TGTGCCAGCAGTAGGGGAACCCAAGAGACCCAGTACTTC. Protein: CASSRGTQETQYF.

The gene calls are TRBV5-5 and TRBJ2-2; either TRBD1 or TRBD2 may supply D (6 bases each). Trimming took 7 bases from V and 1 from J, leaving 11 bases between them. CDR3 length: 14 amino acids. CDR1 is SGHKS, CDR2 YYEKEE, per germline (reference sequence). CDR3 loop: CASAGGLNTGELFF. The CDR3 coding sequence is TGTGCCAGCGCCGGGGGCTTGAACACCGGGGAGCTGTTTTTT.

The V gene is TRBV6-1, the J gene TRBJ2-7; 8 nucleotides align to TRBD1. Germline CDR1 MNHNS, CDR2 SASEGT. After removal of 2 bases from V and 2 bases from J, the junction contained 8 bases not matched to a gene. The CDR3 has 16 amino acids. CDR3 protein: CASSEPGAGGPYEQYF. The DNA of the CDR3 is TGTGCCAGCAGTGAACCTGGGGCAGGGGGCCCCTACGAGCAGTACTTC.

This clone has just a few counts. V is TRBV5-4 and J is TRBJ1-2, with unresolved D. CDR1 is SGHNT and CDR2 is YYREEE in the germline V gene (reference sequence). V lost 4 bases and J 7 bases, leaving 17 bases between the germline ends. The CDR3 runs to 14 residues. The CDR3 reads CASSPAVEVRGYTF. In DNA form, the CDR3 reads TGTGCCAGCAGCCCGGCCGTAGAGGTGCGTGGCTACACCTTC.

This chain links TRBV11-2 with TRBJ2-3, with 8 bases identical to TRBD2. J lost 2 bases, V lost 3 bases, and 4 bases had no gene match. This CDR3 comprises 15 residues. Germline-derived CDR1 and CDR2 are SGHAT and FQNNGV. The CDR3: CASSFPLAATDTQYF. The CDR3 nucleotides read TGTGCCAGCAGCTTCCCACTAGCGGCCACAGATACGCAGTATTTT.

The chain carries TRBV5-1 and TRBJ2-5, with no clear D. Trimming removed 1 base from V and 1 base from J, with 11 bases in between. The germline V gene encodes CDR1 SGHRS and CDR2 YFSETQ. This CDR3 has 15 amino acids. In DNA, the CDR3 is TGCGCCAGCAGCTTGCGGTGGGCAAGCCAAGAGACCCAGTACTTC. It is translated as CASSLRWASQETQYF.

The rearrangement uses TRBV10-2 and TRBJ2-5; a possible D gene is TRBD1 (5 bases). Germline V gene sequence: CDR1 WSHSY, CDR2 SAAADI. Trimming removed 1 base at V and 5 bases at J, with 11 bases between. This CDR3 is built from 14 residues. This CDR3 is CASSEFQGGETQYF. In DNA form, the CDR3 reads TGCGCCAGCAGTGAGTTCCAGGGTGGCGAGACCCAGTACTTC.

This clone was seen a few times. This rearrangement joins TRBV6-5 to TRBJ2-7; D tentatively reads TRBD1 or TRBD2 (5 bases each). Trimming left V 5 bases short and J 0 bases short, with 14 bases between. The germline V gene has CDR1 MNHEY and CDR2 SVGAGI. This CDR3 has 15 amino acids. The CDR3 reads CASSPGTVFSYEQYF. As DNA, the CDR3 is TGTGCCAGCAGTCCCGGGACGGTCTTCTCCTACGAGCAGTACTTC.

The gene calls are TRBV18 and TRBJ2-3; D is undetermined. V was shortened by 0 bases and J by 6 bases, with 16 bases between the two germline ends. The CDR3 runs 16 residues. Germline lookup yields CDR1 KGHSH and CDR2 LQKENI. CDR3 protein: CASSPPARVGADTQYF. Written as DNA, the CDR3 is TGTGCCAGCTCACCACCGGCCAGAGTCGGCGCCGATACGCAGTATTTT.

The chain couples TRBV5-6 to TRBJ2-2; D might be TRBD1 (5 bases). The V end lost 2 bases, the J end lost 0 bases, and 11 bases lay between the germline ends. This CDR3 spans 16 amino acids. The germline V gene encodes CDR1 SGHDT and CDR2 YYEEEE. The CDR3: CASSFTGAPNTGELFF. In nucleotides, the CDR3 is TGTGCCAGCAGCTTCACTGGGGCCCCGAACACCGGGGAGCTGTTTTTT.

This chain links TRBV5-4 with TRBJ2-5; 10 bases match TRBD1. CDR1 is SGHNT, CDR2 YYREEE, per germline (reference sequence). J gave up 0 bases and V 3 bases, and 5 bases lay outside the gene matches. The CDR3 covers 16 residues. As DNA, the CDR3 is TGTGCCAGCAGCTCGACCGGGACAGGGGACCAAGAGACCCAGTACTTC. Amino acid sequence: CASSSTGTGDQETQYF.

This clone was seen a single time. The genes are TRBV30 and TRBJ2-7, with 8 bases lining up with TRBD2. Trimming at V came to 2 bases and at J to 7 bases, leaving 10 bases not matched to a gene. The CDR3 covers 14 residues. Germline loops: CDR1 GTSNPN, CDR2 SVGIG (reference sequence). Written as DNA, the CDR3 is TGTGCCTGGAGTCGAAGCGGGAGCTCGCAAGAGCAGTACTTC. Protein sequence: CAWSRSGSSQEQYF.

The V call is TRBV28, the J call TRBJ1-5, with TRBD1 identical over 12 bases. The V gene's germline CDR1 is MDHEN and CDR2 SYDVKM. This CDR3 has 21 amino acids. V gave up 4 bases and J gave up 2 bases; unmatched junction bases: 18. CDR3 in amino acids: CASSYTSGTGGASQGNQPQHF. CDR3 DNA sequence: TGTGCCAGCAGTTACACCTCCGGGACAGGGGGCGCGAGTCAGGGCAATCAGCCCCAGCATTTT.

This clone occurred a few times. The chain combines TRBV25-1 with TRBJ2-1; D possibly uses TRBD1 or TRBD2 (5 bases each). This CDR3 is 16 amino acids long. V gave up 3 bases and J gave up 5 bases, with 17 bases separating them. The V gene's germline CDR1 is MGHDK and CDR2 SYGVNS. The CDR3 region is CASSDEAGGLNNEQFF. The CDR3 DNA is TGTGCCAGCAGTGATGAAGCTGGGGGATTGAACAATGAGCAGTTCTTC.

The chain combines TRBV14 with TRBJ1-1; D unresolved. Germline values: CDR1 SGHDN, CDR2 FVKESK. V lost 1 base to trimming and J lost 1 base, with 7 bases between them. The CDR3 loop spans 14 amino acids. The CDR3 bases are TGTGCCAGCAGCCAAGGGGAGGGGAACACTGAAGCTTTCTTT. Its translation: CASSQGEGNTEAFF.

V and J are TRBV10-2 and TRBJ2-7; D is unresolved. Per germline, CDR1 WSHSY and CDR2 SAAADI. V lost 9 bases to trimming and J lost 2 bases, with 14 bases between them. This CDR3 is 13 amino acids long. CDR3: CASLDPPPYEQYF. For the CDR3, the DNA is TGCGCCAGTCTGGACCCACCCCCCTACGAGCAGTACTTC.